The next 7 T cell receptor beta chains were all read from a single sample in a study of early T cells in non-severe SARS-CoV-2 infection. MiXCR, applied by TCRdb to the 5' RACE reads, yields one record per CDR3 protein. Of roughly 43,000 distinct CDR3 sequences in the sample, about 25% are singletons; the top ten hold approximately 4.4%. The sample here was whole blood, taken at baseline. The receptor set was obtained from an adult who was a healthcare worker with PCR-confirmed SARS-CoV-2 infection or an uninfected control (not recorded which).

CDR3 nucleotides: TGTGCCAGCTCCCGCCTAACAGATACGCAGTATTTT. Translating it yields CASSRLTDTQYF. V usage is TRBV18 and J usage is TRBJ2-3, with D hard to call. From germline, CDR1 is KGHSH and CDR2 LQKENI. V dropped 6 bases and J dropped 3 bases, with 7 bases sitting between them. The length of the CDR3 is 12 residues.

This clonotype was counted only a few times. The V call is TRBV28, the J call TRBJ1-2; the match to TRBD1 covers 8 bases. Per the germline V gene, CDR1 is MDHEN and CDR2 is SYDVKM. V was pared by 5 bases and J by 6 bases, with 14 bases of the junction left unmatched. The CDR3 has 16 amino acids. CDR3 residues: CASSPLGQGGTNGYTF. CDR3 nucleotides: TGTGCCAGCAGTCCCTTAGGACAGGGAGGTACGAATGGCTACACCTTC.

In its sample, this clonotype was seen a few times. The rearrangement uses TRBV4-3 and TRBJ2-7, with D tentatively TRBD2 (5 bases). Germline V lookup: CDR1 LGHNA, CDR2 YSLEER. CDR3 length equals 14 residues. V lost 0 bases and J lost 2, with 8 bases in between. CDR3 in DNA: TGCGCCAGCAGCCAAGATTGGCGGGCCTACGAGCAGTACTTC. As protein: CASSQDWRAYEQYF.

The table lists this clonotype with a few counts. The J gene is TRBJ2-7, the V gene TRBV18; 8 bases line up with TRBD1. Trimming removed 4 bases from V and 6 bases from J; junction bases left unmatched: 14. The CDR3 is 16 amino acids. The V gene's germline CDR1 is KGHSH and CDR2 LQKENI. The CDR3 bases are TGTGCCAGCTCACGTGGACAGGGCACATCAGGACTCGAGCAGTACTTC. Protein sequence: CASSRGQGTSGLEQYF.

This clonotype was seen only a few times. This chain uses TRBV2 with TRBJ2-1, with D perhaps matching TRBD1 (5 bases). Trimming cost V 6 bases and J 8 bases, with 11 bases left between them. The CDR3 sequence is 12 residues long. Per the germline V gene, CDR1 is SNHLY and CDR2 is FYNNEI. The CDR3 spells CASSTGFYEQFF. The CDR3 DNA reads as TGTGCCAGCAGCACAGGATTTTATGAGCAGTTCTTC.

The V gene is TRBV6-2 or TRBV6-3, the J gene TRBJ1-5, with a tentative D call TRBD1 (6 bases). The V gene's germline CDR1 is MNHEY and CDR2 SVGEGT. Trimming took 0 bases from V and 7 from J, leaving 13 bases between them. CDR3 length: 15 residues. The CDR3: CASSYSARGSQPQHF. CDR3 sequence (DNA): TGTGCCAGCAGTTACTCGGCCAGGGGAAGCCAGCCCCAGCATTTT.

This clonotype was seen ten or more times. The chain carries TRBV7-8 and TRBJ1-5; D may be TRBD1 (6 bases). Germline CDR1 reads SGHVS; CDR2 reads FQNEAQ. V lost 2 bases, J lost 4 bases, and 9 bases lay in between. The CDR3 consists of 14 residues. The CDR3 bases are TGTGCCAGCAGCTTAATTACAGGGAATCAGCCCCAGCATTTT. The encoded protein is CASSLITGNQPQHF.